The clone carrying this T cell receptor beta chain was detected only a few times. Its specificity is not known. The sample is drawn from a study of T-cell memory formation after mild COVID-19. Germline CDR1 LGHDT, CDR2 YNNKEL (reference sequence). CDR3 size: 15 residues. With 4 bases removed from V and 2 bases from J, the gap between germline ends came to 15 bases. MiXCR was run by TCRdb on the 5' RACE reads, yielding one entry per CDR3 protein. The sample has around 400,000 distinct CDR3 sequences, 24% seen once. General study findings and limits: Prior to infection, memory already included some responding clones, suggesting cross-reactive memory joined. Contracting clones, day 15 to 85, had balanced CD4/CD8, and later expanders favored CD4+.

The V and J genes are TRBV3-1 and TRBJ2-7; D gene uncertain. The sequence was collected from an adult woman who had mild COVID-19 (a few samples of this study predate the infection). Cell type and time point are not known. Sequencing was done on a sample of PBMCs or a T cell subset sorted from them (not recorded which). CDR3 in amino acids: CASSRSRTSPYEQYF. In DNA, the CDR3 is TGTGCCAGCAGCCGCTCCCGGACCAGCCCCTACGAGCAGTACTTC.